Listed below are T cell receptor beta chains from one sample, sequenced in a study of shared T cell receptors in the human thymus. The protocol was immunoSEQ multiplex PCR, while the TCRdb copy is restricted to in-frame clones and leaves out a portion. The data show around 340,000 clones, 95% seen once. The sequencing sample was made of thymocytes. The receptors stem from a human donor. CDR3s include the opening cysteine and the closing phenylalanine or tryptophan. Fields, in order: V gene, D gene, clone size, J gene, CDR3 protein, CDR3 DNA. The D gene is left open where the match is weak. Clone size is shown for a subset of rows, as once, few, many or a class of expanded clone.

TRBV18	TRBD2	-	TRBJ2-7	CASSPSVVGLADVYEQYF	TGTGCCAGCTCACCGAGTGTGGTCGGACTAGCGGATGTCTACGAGCAGTACTTC
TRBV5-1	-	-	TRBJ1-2	CASSLVAGSRGCCGYTF	TGCGCCAGCAGCTTGGTGGCAGGGTCCCGAGGGTGTTGTGGCTACACCTTC
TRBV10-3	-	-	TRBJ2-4	CAIRGDLAKNIQYF	TGTGCCATCCGCGGGGACCTAGCCAAAAACATTCAGTACTTC
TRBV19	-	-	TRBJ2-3	CASSPKFGSKGDTQYF	TGTGCCAGTAGTCCTAAGTTCGGCTCTAAGGGAGATACGCAGTATTTT
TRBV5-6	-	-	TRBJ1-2	CASSLRTTGDNYGYTF	TGTGCCAGCAGCTTGAGGACAACGGGGGATAACTATGGCTACACCTTC
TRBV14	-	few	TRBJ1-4	CASSISSKEKLFF	TGTGCCAGCAGTATCTCCTCGAAAGAAAAACTGTTTTTT
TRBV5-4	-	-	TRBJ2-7	CASSLDYVPGPRPYEQYF	TGTGCCAGCAGCTTGGATTACGTACCGGGCCCAAGACCCTACGAGCAGTACTTC
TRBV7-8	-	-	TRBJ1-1	CASSFLGVLNTEAFF	TGTGCCAGCAGCTTCCTAGGAGTGCTGAACACTGAAGCTTTCTTT
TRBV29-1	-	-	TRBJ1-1	CSVHRAEPPTEAFF	TGCAGCGTTCACCGGGCAGAACCCCCCACTGAAGCTTTCTTT
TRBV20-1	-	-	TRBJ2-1	CSADSYNEQFF	TGCAGTGCCGACTCCTACAATGAGCAGTTCTTC
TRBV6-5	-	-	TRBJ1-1	CASRAGLMNTEAFF	TGTGCCAGCAGGGCCGGACTGATGAACACTGAAGCTTTCTTT
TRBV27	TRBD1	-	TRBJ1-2	CASSLAAHDRGYGYTF	TGTGCCAGCAGTTTAGCCGCACACGACAGGGGCTATGGCTACACCTTC
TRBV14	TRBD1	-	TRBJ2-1	CASSQEGQGCNEQFF	TGTGCCAGCAGCCAAGAGGGACAGGGTTGCAATGAGCAGTTCTTC
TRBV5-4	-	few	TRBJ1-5	CASSLLDQPQHF	TGTGCCAGCAGCTTGTTAGATCAGCCCCAGCATTTT
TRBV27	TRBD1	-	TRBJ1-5	CASSLYSPGQVHQPQHF	TGTGCCAGCAGTCTTTATAGCCCGGGACAGGTTCATCAGCCCCAGCATTTT
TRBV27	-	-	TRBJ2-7	CASSTGLNSYEQYF	TGTGCCAGCAGCACCGGGCTCAACTCCTACGAGCAGTACTTC
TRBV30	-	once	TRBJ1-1	CAWRGDPKDTEAFF	TGTGCCTGGAGGGGGGACCCGAAGGACACTGAAGCTTTCTTT
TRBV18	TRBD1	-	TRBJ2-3	CASSSTTGRRTQYF	TGTGCCAGCTCATCCACGACAGGGCGGCGTACGCAGTATTTT
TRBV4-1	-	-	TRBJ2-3	CASSPNRERPDTQYF	TGCGCCAGCAGCCCCAACAGGGAACGGCCAGATACGCAGTATTTT
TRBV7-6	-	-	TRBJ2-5	CASSSPKGGEWETQYF	TGTGCCAGCAGCTCGCCAAAAGGGGGTGAGTGGGAGACCCAGTACTTC
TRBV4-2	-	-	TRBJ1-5	CASSHPKSGQRNQPQHF	TGTGCCAGCAGCCACCCCAAGAGCGGACAGAGGAATCAGCCCCAGCATTTT
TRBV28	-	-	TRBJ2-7	CASSTGQVGYEQYF	TGTGCCAGCAGTACCGGACAAGTGGGCTACGAGCAGTACTTC
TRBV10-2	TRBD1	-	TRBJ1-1	CASTSGDRGRVGEAFF	TGCGCCAGCACCTCCGGGGACAGGGGGCGCGTCGGTGAAGCTTTCTTT
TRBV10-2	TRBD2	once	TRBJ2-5	CASVLSGTRFTPQYHQYF	TGCGCCAGCGTACTGTCCGGGACTAGATTCACCCCCCAATATCACCAGTACTTC
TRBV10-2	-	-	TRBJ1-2	CASSEMGFLVGGGYTF	TGCGCCAGCAGTGAGATGGGGTTCTTGGTGGGCGGTGGCTACACCTTC
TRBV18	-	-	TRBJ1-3	CASSINSRGGNTIYF	TGTGCCAGCTCTATTAACAGCAGGGGCGGAAACACCATATATTTT
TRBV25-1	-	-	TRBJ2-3	CASRPDSTDTQYF	TGTGCCAGCCGACCAGATAGCACAGATACGCAGTATTTT
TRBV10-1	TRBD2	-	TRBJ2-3	CASSLPGLAGDTQYF	TGCGCCAGCAGTTTACCGGGACTAGCGGGAGATACGCAGTATTTT
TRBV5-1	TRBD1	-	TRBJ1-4	CASSPRTGLGEKLFF	TGCGCCAGCAGCCCGAGGACAGGGCTAGGCGAAAAACTGTTTTTT
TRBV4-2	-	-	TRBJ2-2	CASSQGGFFTGELFF	TGTGCCAGCAGCCAAGGGGGATTCTTCACCGGGGAGCTGTTTTTT
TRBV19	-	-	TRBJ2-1	CASSMAEDNEQFF	TGTGCCAGTAGTATGGCCGAAGACAATGAGCAGTTCTTC
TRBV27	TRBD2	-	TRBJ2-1	CASTGGSDSNEQFF	TGTGCCAGCACCGGGGGGAGCGACTCAAATGAGCAGTTCTTC
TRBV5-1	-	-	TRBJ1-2	CASSLVAGISYGYTF	TGCGCCAGCAGCTTGGTAGCAGGGATAAGCTATGGCTACACCTTC
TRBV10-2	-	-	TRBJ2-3	CASRRQSQTSTDTQYF	TGCGCCAGCAGGCGACAGTCCCAGACTAGCACAGATACGCAGTATTTT
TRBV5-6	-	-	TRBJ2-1	CASSSGYNEQFF	TGTGCCAGCAGCTCTGGGTACAATGAGCAGTTCTTC
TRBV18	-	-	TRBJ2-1	CASSPRRGHYNEQFF	TGTGCCAGCTCACCGCGGCGGGGACACTACAATGAGCAGTTCTTC
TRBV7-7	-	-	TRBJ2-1	CAGSFGTYNEQFF	TGTGCCGGCAGCTTTGGGACTTACAATGAGCAGTTCTTC
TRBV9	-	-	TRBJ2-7	CASSVVGGRSLYEQYF	TGTGCCAGCAGCGTAGTAGGTGGGAGGAGTCTCTACGAGCAGTACTTC
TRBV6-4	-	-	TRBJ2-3	CASSDSCTDTQYF	TGTGCCAGCAGTGACTCATGCACAGATACGCAGTATTTT
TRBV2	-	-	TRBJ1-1	CASSNNVFQGMNTEAFF	TGTGCCAGCAGCAATAACGTCTTTCAGGGCATGAACACTGAAGCTTTCTTT
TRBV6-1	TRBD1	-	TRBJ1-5	CASSEVRQGEECNQPQHF	TGTGCCAGCAGTGAAGTAAGACAGGGGGAGGAATGCAATCAGCCCCAGCATTTT
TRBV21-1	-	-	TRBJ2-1	CASRDSPYNEQFF	TGTGCCAGCAGGGACTCCCCCTACAATGAGCAGTTCTTC
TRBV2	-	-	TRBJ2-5	CASSEGWETQYF	TGTGCCAGCAGTGAAGGTTGGGAGACCCAGTACTTC
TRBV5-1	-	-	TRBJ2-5	CASSPALREETQYF	TGCGCCAGCAGCCCGGCCCTGCGGGAAGAGACCCAGTACTTC
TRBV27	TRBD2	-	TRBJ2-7	CASSLGTSGRSYEQYF	TGTGCCAGCAGTTTAGGGACTAGCGGGAGATCGTACGAGCAGTACTTC
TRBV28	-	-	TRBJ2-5	CASSTQETQYF	TGTGCCAGCAGTACCCAAGAGACCCAGTACTTC
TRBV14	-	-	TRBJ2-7	CASSPLGGGPTDEQYF	TGTGCCAGCAGCCCCTTAGGGGGAGGGCCTACGGACGAGCAGTACTTC
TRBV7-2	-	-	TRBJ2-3	CASSLTPLSTDTQYF	TGTGCCAGCAGCTTAACACCTCTAAGCACAGATACGCAGTATTTT